In this sample, the clone carrying this T cell receptor beta chain turned up a few times. Its antigen is not known. 60 Vbeta and 13 Jbeta primers were used in PCR. Libraries were prepared by immunoSEQ multiplex PCR; TCRdb keeps only in-frame clonotypes and omits some of them. Among 120,000 or so clones listed, 8% to 11% were seen once. This sample is part of a study of cytomegalovirus exposure and HLA in healthy donors. About the research overall: There were fewer than 130 million unique TCR beta sequences, drawn from about 200 million T cells, in an earlier analysis. An early release of data contained roughly 90 million unique TCRs, which came from HLA-typed donors. Broader study findings: Across donors, sequencing depth was assumed by presence/absence analyses to be roughly uniform.

Germline-derived CDR1 and CDR2 are SNHLY and FYNNEI. Trimming removed 1 base at V and 11 bases at J, with 9 bases between. This CDR3 has 11 residues. This clonotype was sampled from a woman aged 18-29 years in good health and CMV-seropositive. The sequencing sample was made of PBMCs. The J gene is TRBJ2-7, the V gene TRBV2, with unresolved D. Here the CDR3 DNA reads TGTGCCAGCAGTGAAGGGCCAGGAAAGTACTTC. It encodes CASSEGPGKYF.